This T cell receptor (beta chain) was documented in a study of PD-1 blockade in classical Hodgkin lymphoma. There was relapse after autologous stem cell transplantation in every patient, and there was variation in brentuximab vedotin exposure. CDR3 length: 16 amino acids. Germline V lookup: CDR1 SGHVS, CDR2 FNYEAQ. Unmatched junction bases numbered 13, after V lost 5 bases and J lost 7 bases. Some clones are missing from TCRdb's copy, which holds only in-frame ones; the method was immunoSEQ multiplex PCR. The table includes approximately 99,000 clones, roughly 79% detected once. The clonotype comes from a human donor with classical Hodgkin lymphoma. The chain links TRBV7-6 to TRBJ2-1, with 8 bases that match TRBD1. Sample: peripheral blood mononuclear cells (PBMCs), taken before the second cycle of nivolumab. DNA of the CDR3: TGTGCCAGCAGCCACGACCGGGACAGGAGTAAGAATGAGCAGTTCTTC. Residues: CASSHDRDRSKNEQFF.